A single sample is the source of the 12 T cell receptor beta chains below, sequenced in a study of T cell responses to AZD1222 COVID-19 vaccine. Some clones are missing from TCRdb's copy, which holds only in-frame ones; the method was immunoSEQ multiplex PCR. Of more than 140,000 clones in the sample, about 90% were seen once. Sequencing used peripheral blood, obtained on day 0 of AZD1222 vaccination. These receptors were collected from an adult in good health.

The chain has TRBV19 and TRBJ2-7; the match to TRBD2 covers 12 bases. This CDR3 contains 16 residues. In germline, CDR1 is LNHDA, CDR2 SQIVND (reference sequence). V lost 8 bases to trimming and J lost 0 bases; unmatched junction nucleotides: 8. The CDR3 reads CASSRTSGVLSYEQYF. The CDR3, as DNA: TGTGCCAGTTCACGGACTAGCGGGGTTCTCTCCTACGAGCAGTACTTC.

Here the CDR3 reads CASSRAGVYEQYF. CDR3 in DNA: TGCGCCAGCAGTAGAGCGGGGGTCTACGAGCAGTACTTC. The chain links TRBV10-2 to TRBJ2-7, with 8 bases aligning to TRBD2. V shed 5 bases and J 3 bases; nucleotides not matched to a gene: 3. This CDR3 has 13 amino acids. Germline loops: CDR1 WSHSY, CDR2 SAAADI.

There are a few counts of this clone. This chain links TRBV27 with TRBJ1-2; 9 bases are a match to TRBD1. The CDR3 extends over 14 amino acids. J was trimmed by 7 bases and V by 4 bases; bases with no gene match: 7. Germline V gene lookup returns CDR1 MNHEY and CDR2 SMNVEV (reference sequence). The CDR3 sequence is CASSSPGQGPGYTF. CDR3 in DNA: TGTGCCAGCAGTTCACCGGGACAGGGACCTGGCTACACCTTC.

The J gene is TRBJ1-5, the V gene TRBV5-6; TRBD1 might be the D (5 bases). V dropped 3 bases and J dropped 7 bases, with 11 bases sitting between them. This CDR3 spans 13 amino acids. Germline V gene sequence: CDR1 SGHDT, CDR2 YYEEEE. CDR3 protein: CASSSLGGQPQHF. As DNA, the CDR3 is TGTGCCAGCAGCTCTCTCGGGGGACAGCCCCAGCATTTT.

The chain employs TRBV7-2 and TRBJ2-3, with 10 positions matching TRBD2. CDR1 is SGHTA and CDR2 is FQGNSA in the germline V gene. Trimming removed 5 bases from V and 6 bases from J; junction bases left unmatched: 8. This CDR3 is 15 amino acids long. CDR3 sequence reads: CASSTASGSGDTQYF. The CDR3 DNA follows: TGTGCCAGCAGCACAGCTAGCGGGAGTGGGGATACGCAGTATTTT.

This clone was picked up one time. DNA of the CDR3: TGTGCCAGCAGCTCCCCAAGGGGGACTAGCGGGTCCTACGAGCAGTACTTC. It is translated as CASSSPRGTSGSYEQYF. This sequence joins TRBV7-2 and TRBJ2-7; 12 nucleotides align to TRBD2. Germline lookup yields CDR1 SGHTA and CDR2 FQGNSA. The CDR3 length is 17 residues. Trimming removed 4 bases from V and 1 base from J; junction bases left unmatched: 8.

The chain is built from TRBV7-9 and TRBJ2-7, with TRBD1 as a possible D gene (6 bases). Trimming cost V 5 bases and J 6 bases, with 11 bases left between them. Germline V gene lookup returns CDR1 SEHNR and CDR2 FQNEAQ (reference sequence). The CDR3 covers 12 residues. CDR3 protein: CASSRAGAEQYF. The CDR3 DNA reads as TGTGCCAGCAGCAGGGCAGGGGCCGAGCAGTACTTC.

The chain links TRBV12-3 or TRBV12-4 to TRBJ2-1, with TRBD1 matching over 7 bases. There are 13 residues in the CDR3. The V and J ends lost 6 bases and 5 bases, in that order; junction bases with no gene match: 4. CDR3 DNA: TGTGCCAGCAGGCCTGGACAGGACAATGAGCAGTTCTTC. Translating it yields CASRPGQDNEQFF.

In this sample, this clone turned up a few times. V gene TRBV5-1 combines with J gene TRBJ2-2; no clear D gene. The V end lost 2 bases, the J end lost 2 bases, and 10 bases lay between the germline ends. Per the germline V gene, CDR1 is SGHRS and CDR2 is YFSETQ. The CDR3 extends over 15 amino acids. The chain's CDR3 is CASSFSSPNTGELFF. CDR3 in DNA: TGCGCCAGCAGCTTTTCCAGTCCTAACACCGGGGAGCTGTTTTTT.

In this sample, this clone turned up once. This rearrangement joins TRBV2 to TRBJ2-1; no clear D gene. In germline, CDR1 is SNHLY, CDR2 FYNNEI. The CDR3 length is 12 residues. Deletions cut 5 bases from V and 13 bases from J, with 15 bases between. This CDR3 reads CASSRPGSRQFF. The CDR3 nucleotides read TGTGCCAGCAGTCGCCCGGGTTCCCGCCAGTTCTTC. Using reference TRBV2 and TRBJ2-1 for the parts outside the CDR3, the full variable domain is EPEVTQTPSHQVTQMGQEVILRCVPISNHLYFYWYRQILGQKVEFLVSFYNNEISEKSEIFDDQFSVERPDGSNFTLKIRSTKLEDSAMYFCASSRPGSRQFFGPGTRLTVL.

The chain couples TRBV2 to TRBJ1-4; D remains unclear. Per germline, CDR1 SNHLY and CDR2 FYNNEI. Deletions cut 6 bases from V and 4 bases from J, with 6 bases between. CDR3 length: 12 amino acids. The chain's CDR3 is CASRTDNEKLFF. The DNA for the CDR3 is TGTGCCAGCAGGACGGATAATGAAAAACTGTTTTTT.

The CDR3 region is CASSQVPGAYGYTF. In DNA, the CDR3 is TGTGCCAGCAGCCAAGTTCCGGGGGCTTATGGCTACACCTTC. V gene TRBV14 combines with J gene TRBJ1-2; perhaps TRBD1 as D (6 bases). The germline gives CDR1 SGHDN, CDR2 FVKESK. The CDR3 covers 14 residues. V was clipped by 1 base and J by 5 bases, with 11 bases between them.